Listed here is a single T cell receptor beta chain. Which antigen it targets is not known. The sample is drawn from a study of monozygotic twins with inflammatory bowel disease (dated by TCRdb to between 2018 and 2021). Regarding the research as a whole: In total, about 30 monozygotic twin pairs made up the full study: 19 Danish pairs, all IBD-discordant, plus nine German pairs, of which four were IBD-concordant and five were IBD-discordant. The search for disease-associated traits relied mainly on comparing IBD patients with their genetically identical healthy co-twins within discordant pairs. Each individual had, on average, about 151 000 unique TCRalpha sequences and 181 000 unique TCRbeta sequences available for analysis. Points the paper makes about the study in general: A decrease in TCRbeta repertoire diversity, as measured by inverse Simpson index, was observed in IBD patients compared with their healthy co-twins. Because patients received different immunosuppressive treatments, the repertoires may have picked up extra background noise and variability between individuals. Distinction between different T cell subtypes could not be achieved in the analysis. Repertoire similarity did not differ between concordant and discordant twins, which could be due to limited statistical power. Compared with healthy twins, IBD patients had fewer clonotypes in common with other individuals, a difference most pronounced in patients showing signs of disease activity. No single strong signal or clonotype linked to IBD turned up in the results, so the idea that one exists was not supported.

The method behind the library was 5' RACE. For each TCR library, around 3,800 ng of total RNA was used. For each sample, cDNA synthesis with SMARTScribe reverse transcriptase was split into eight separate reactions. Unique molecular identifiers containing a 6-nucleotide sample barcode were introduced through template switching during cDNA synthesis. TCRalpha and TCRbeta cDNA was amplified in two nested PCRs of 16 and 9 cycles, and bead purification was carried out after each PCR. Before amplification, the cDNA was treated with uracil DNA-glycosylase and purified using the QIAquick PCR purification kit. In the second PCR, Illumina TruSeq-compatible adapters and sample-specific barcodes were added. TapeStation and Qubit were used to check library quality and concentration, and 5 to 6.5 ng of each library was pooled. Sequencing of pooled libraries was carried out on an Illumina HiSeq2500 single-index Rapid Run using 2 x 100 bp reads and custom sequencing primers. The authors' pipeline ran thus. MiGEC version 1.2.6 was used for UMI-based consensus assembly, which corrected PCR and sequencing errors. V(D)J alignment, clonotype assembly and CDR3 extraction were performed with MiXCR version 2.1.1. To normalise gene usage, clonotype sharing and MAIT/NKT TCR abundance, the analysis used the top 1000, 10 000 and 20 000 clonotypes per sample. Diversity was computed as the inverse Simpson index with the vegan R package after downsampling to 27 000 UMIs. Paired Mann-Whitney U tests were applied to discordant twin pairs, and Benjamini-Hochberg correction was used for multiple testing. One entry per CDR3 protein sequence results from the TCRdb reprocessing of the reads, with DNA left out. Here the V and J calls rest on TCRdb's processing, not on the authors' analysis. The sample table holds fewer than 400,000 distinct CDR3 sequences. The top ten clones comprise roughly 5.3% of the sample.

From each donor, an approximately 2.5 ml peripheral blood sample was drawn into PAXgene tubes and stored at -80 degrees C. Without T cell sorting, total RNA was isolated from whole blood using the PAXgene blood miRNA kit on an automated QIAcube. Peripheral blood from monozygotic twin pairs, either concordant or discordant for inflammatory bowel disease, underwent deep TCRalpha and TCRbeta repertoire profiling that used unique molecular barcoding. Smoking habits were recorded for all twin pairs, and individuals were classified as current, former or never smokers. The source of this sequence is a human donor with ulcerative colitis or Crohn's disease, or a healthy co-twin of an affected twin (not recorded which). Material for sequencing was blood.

The CDR3 amino acid sequence is: CAISESIGQGDDGYTF. This sequence uses TRBV10-3 and TRBJ1-2; TCRdb names TRBD1, which stays unverified in the absence of DNA. CDR1 and CDR2 were assigned from the germline V gene as ENHRY and SYGVKD. From its cysteine to its phenylalanine, the CDR3 spans 16 amino acids. No DNA appears here.